Presented here are 5 T cell receptor beta chains from one specimen sequenced in a study of identical twins. TCRdb reprocessed the 5' RACE reads via MiXCR and lists one record per CDR3 protein. The repertoire holds 420,000 or so distinct CDR3 sequences, with about a fifth as singletons. The sequenced sample consisted of naive T cells sorted from blood. The receptors originated from a man between 45 and 60 years old in good health.

This chain uses TRBV10-3 with TRBJ2-7; 7 nucleotides match TRBD1. Germline assignment: CDR1 ENHRY and CDR2 SYGVKD. CDR3 length: 13 residues. J was trimmed by 5 bases and V by 4 bases; bases with no gene match: 5. The DNA for the CDR3 is TGTGCCATCAGTGGACAGGGTTTCGACGAGCAGTACTTC. Its translation: CAISGQGFDEQYF.

This clonotype occurred a few times. CDR3 DNA: TGTGCCAGCAGTTGGGGCCCAGGGACCAGTGGCTACACCTTC. Translated, it gives CASSWGPGTSGYTF. This chain links TRBV12-3 or TRBV12-4 with TRBJ1-2; possibly TRBD1 for D (5 bases). This CDR3 region has 14 residues. Trimming took 4 bases from V and 7 from J, leaving 16 bases between them.

This clonotype was found a few times. CDR3 region: CASRRQGGQETQYF. CDR3 nucleotide sequence: TGTGCCAGCAGGCGACAGGGAGGCCAAGAGACCCAGTACTTC. The V gene is TRBV7-2, the J gene TRBJ2-5; tentatively, D is TRBD1 (7 bases). V was pared by 6 bases and J by 1 base, with 12 bases between. This CDR3 region has 14 residues. Germline V CDR1 and CDR2: SGHTA, FQGNSA.

This clonotype was seen repeatedly, ten times or more. The chain combines TRBV5-1 with TRBJ2-2; D gene uncertain. CDR3 length: 14 residues. V lost 3 bases, J lost 0 bases, and 6 bases lay in between. The germline V gene has CDR1 SGHRS and CDR2 YFSETQ. The CDR3 DNA sequence: TGCGCCAGCAGCTCCGCATCGAACACCGGGGAGCTGTTTTTT. As protein: CASSSASNTGELFF.

In this sample, this clonotype turned up many times. The genes are TRBV10-3 and TRBJ2-7; a possible D gene is TRBD1 (6 bases). The V end lost 10 bases, the J end lost 1 base, and 11 bases lay between the germline ends. The CDR3 has 12 residues. Germline V gives CDR1 ENHRY, CDR2 SYGVKD. CDR3 protein: CATGQGSYEQYF. In DNA, the CDR3 is TGTGCCACCGGGCAGGGGTCCTACGAGCAGTACTTC.